The 8 T cell receptor beta chains below all came from one sample that was sequenced in a study of T cell changes during pregnancy in multiple sclerosis. Produced via immunoSEQ multiplex PCR; TCRdb's table is partial and in-frame only. Of 100,000 or so clones in the sample, approximately 92% are singletons; the top ten hold just under 2%. The source was peripheral blood, collected after pregnancy. The receptor source for this set is a female donor with multiple sclerosis, enrolled in a pregnancy study.

The J gene is TRBJ1-4, the V gene TRBV28; 9 bases match TRBD1. The V gene end was trimmed by 4 bases and the J gene end by 2 bases; junction bases not matched to a gene: 8. The CDR3 spans 17 residues. CDR1 is MDHEN and CDR2 is SYDVKM in the germline V gene. The CDR3 reads CASSSGTGSWTNEKLFF. The CDR3 region has the DNA TGTGCCAGCAGTTCCGGGACAGGGAGTTGGACTAATGAAAAACTGTTTTTT.

The chain recombines TRBV7-2 with TRBJ2-5, with 12 bases lining up with TRBD2. Looked up from germline, CDR1 is SGHTA and CDR2 is FQGNSA. CDR3 length: 14 residues. V lost 5 bases to trimming and J lost 5 bases; unmatched junction nucleotides: 3. CDR3 region: CASSPSGGAETQYF. CDR3 DNA: TGTGCCAGCAGCCCTAGCGGGGGGGCGGAGACCCAGTACTTC.

The chain has TRBV2 and TRBJ1-5; TRBD1 is a possible D gene (6 bases). V was shortened by 7 bases and J by 6 bases, with 13 bases between the two germline ends. Germline CDR1 and CDR2: SNHLY and FYNNEI. CDR3 length: 13 residues. The CDR3 here is CASKGAGAQPQHF. Written as DNA, the CDR3 is TGTGCCAGCAAAGGGGCAGGGGCTCAGCCCCAGCATTTT.

The chain recombines TRBV6-4 with TRBJ2-1; 10 bases are shared with TRBD2. With 1 base clipped from V and 8 bases from J, the junction kept 5 bases outside the gene matches. From germline, CDR1 is MRHNA and CDR2 SNTAGT. This CDR3 comprises 15 residues. In DNA form, the CDR3 reads TGTGCCAGCAGTGACTTTGCTAGCGGGAGCTATGAGCAGTTCTTC. Its protein is CASSDFASGSYEQFF.

This sequence joins TRBV11-2 and TRBJ2-2, with D possibly being TRBD2 (6 bases). V lost 5 bases and J lost 1, with 11 bases in between. Germline CDR1 SGHAT, CDR2 FQNNGV. This CDR3 has 15 amino acids. The CDR3 reads CASSQGLLNTGELFF. The CDR3, as DNA: TGTGCCAGCAGCCAGGGACTTTTGAACACCGGGGAGCTGTTTTTT.

The V gene is TRBV29-1, the J gene TRBJ1-2, with no clear D. Germline V gene sequence: CDR1 SQVTM, CDR2 ANQGSEA. The CDR3 consists of 12 residues. V gave up 3 bases and J gave up 4 bases, with 9 bases separating them. The CDR3 spells CSVERSVYGYTF. CDR3 bases: TGCAGCGTTGAGAGGTCCGTCTATGGCTACACCTTC.

The chain joins TRBV15 to TRBJ2-6; D ambiguous. The CDR3 has 17 amino acids. The V end lost 3 bases, the J end lost 1 base, and 13 bases lay between the germline ends. Per the germline V gene, CDR1 is LNHNV and CDR2 is YYDKDF (reference sequence). CDR3 region: CATSRGHRRSGANVLTF. The CDR3 region has the DNA TGTGCCACCAGCAGGGGCCACCGTCGATCTGGGGCCAACGTCCTGACTTTC.

The chain is built from TRBV7-3 and TRBJ2-1; 7 bases agree with TRBD2. Losses at the gene ends were 2 bases for V and 5 bases for J; bases not matched to a gene: 6. Germline values: CDR1 SGHTA, CDR2 FQGTGA. The CDR3 is 15 residues long. The CDR3 coding sequence is TGTGCCAGCAGCTTACGGCTAGCGGAGCACAATGAGCAGTTCTTC. This translates into CASSLRLAEHNEQFF.